The 24 T cell receptor beta chains below come from one sample, sequenced in a study of Graves' ophthalmopathy and Graves' hyperthyroidism. The study amplified TCR beta CDR3 regions using RNA transcripts. Investigators did first-round RT-PCR with HTBI primers, then second-round multiplex PCR. TCRdb used MiXCR to reprocess the multiplex PCR reads, holding one entry per CDR3 protein. This table holds around 1,200,000 distinct CDR3 sequences, roughly 35% found once. Sequenced input: peripheral blood or thyroid tissue (not recorded which). The source is an adult man with Graves' hyperthyroidism.

On this clonotype itself: Compared with germline, one end of the junction differs, possibly owing to a read error. The chain is built from TRBV10-3 and TRBJ2-7; a weak D match, TRBD2 (5 bases). The length of the CDR3 is 16 residues. Germline V gene data show CDR1 as ENHRY and CDR2 as SYGVKD. The CDR3 DNA is TGTGCCAGCAGTTTATCAGGACGCCGGCGGGCTCACGAGCAGTACTTC. Residues: CASSLSGRRRAHEQYF.

The chain combines TRBV7-3 with TRBJ2-5; D is unclear. Trimming pared 4 bases from V and 5 bases from J, leaving 14 bases between. Germline V gene sequence: CDR1 SGHTA, CDR2 FQGTGA. The CDR3 is 14 amino acids. DNA of the CDR3: TGTGCCAGCAGCTCTTGGACGGGTTCGGAGACCCAGTACTTC. Encoded protein: CASSSWTGSETQYF.

This clonotype came up many times. The chain uses TRBV10-2 and TRBJ2-7; either TRBD1 or TRBD2 may fit D (5 bases each). This CDR3 is built from 15 residues. Germline loops: CDR1 WSHSY, CDR2 SAAADI. V lost 8 bases to trimming and J lost 0 bases, with 17 bases between them. The CDR3 spells CASYLGGGASYEQYF. The CDR3 DNA sequence: TGCGCCAGCTACCTCGGTGGGGGTGCCTCCTACGAGCAGTACTTC.

This clonotype occurred many times. V and J are TRBV2 and TRBJ1-1, with D unclear. Germline loops: CDR1 SNHLY, CDR2 FYNNEI. CDR3 size: 13 residues. Trimming took 2 bases from V and 7 from J, leaving 11 bases between them. CDR3 DNA: TGTGCCAGCAGTGAATACGTGAAGCTTGAAGCTTTCTTT. Translation gives CASSEYVKLEAFF.

This clonotype was seen many times. The chain employs TRBV2 and TRBJ1-6, with TRBD1 identical over 7 bases. V shed 7 bases and J 7 bases; nucleotides not matched to a gene: 10. The CDR3 consists of 15 residues. CDR1 is SNHLY and CDR2 is FYNNEI in the germline V gene. The CDR3 bases are TGTGCCAGCACCCTGGGGGGGACAGAAAATTCACCCCTCCACTTT. Translated: CASTLGGTENSPLHF.

The genes are TRBV19 and TRBJ1-6; D remains unclear. Germline V gene data show CDR1 as LNHDA and CDR2 as SQIVND (reference sequence). This CDR3 comprises 16 residues. V was shortened by 3 bases and J by 3 bases, with 12 bases between the two germline ends. CDR3 nucleotide sequence: TGTGCCAGTAGTATCTCCTGGCGGAACTATAATTCACCCCTCCACTTT. Its translation is CASSISWRNYNSPLHF.

This clonotype was seen many times. V is TRBV20-1 and J is TRBJ1-5; TRBD1 agrees at 7 bases. Germline assignment: CDR1 DFQATT and CDR2 SNEGSKA (reference sequence). CDR3 size: 12 residues. CDR3 sequence: CSVQQGNQPQHF. DNA for the CDR3: TGCAGCGTCCAACAGGGGAATCAGCCCCAGCATTTT.

This clonotype was picked up many times. The V gene is TRBV15, the J gene TRBJ1-5; tentatively, D is TRBD1 (5 bases). Germline CDR1 is LNHNV and CDR2 is YYDKDF (reference sequence). This CDR3 contains 17 residues. V gave up 0 bases and J gave up 3 bases, with 15 bases separating them. CDR3 sequence: CATSRERAGYANQPQHF. The CDR3, as DNA: TGTGCCACCAGCAGAGAAAGGGCAGGGTATGCCAATCAGCCCCAGCATTTT.

The V call is TRBV7-2, the J call TRBJ2-7, with 8 bases lining up with TRBD2. From germline, CDR1 is SGHTA and CDR2 FQGNSA. The CDR3 extends over 13 amino acids. The J segment lost 0 bases and the V segment lost 11 bases, leaving 6 bases of the junction unmatched. CDR3 nucleotides: TGTGCCCCTAGCGGGCACAGCTCCTACGAGCAGTACTTC. This sequence encodes CAPSGHSSYEQYF.

The chain couples TRBV7-9 to TRBJ2-5; no firm D call. The germline V and J ends were trimmed by 0 bases and 5 bases, with 7 bases remaining between them. The germline CDR1 and CDR2 sequences are SEHNR and FQNEAQ (reference sequence). The CDR3 is 13 residues long. CDR3 sequence: CASSLAELETQYF. The CDR3 DNA follows: TGTGCCAGCAGCTTAGCGGAATTGGAGACCCAGTACTTC.

The V call is TRBV7-2, the J call TRBJ1-4; D not resolved. Germline V lookup: CDR1 SGHTA, CDR2 FQGNSA. The CDR3 covers 15 residues. The ends were cut back, 3 bases at V and 4 bases at J, with 12 bases in the middle. The DNA for the CDR3 is TGTGCCAGCAGCTTTGGGCGGGGTAATAATGAAAAACTGTTTTTT. Residues: CASSFGRGNNEKLFF.

This clonotype was counted once. The conserved phenylalanine or tryptophan is not found at the CDR3 terminus, so this likely reflects a read error. No DNA is shown, since the ends of the CDR3 on it are uncertain; the CDR3 is the one TCRdb lists. The V gene is TRBV20-1, the J gene TRBJ2-5. Per germline, CDR1 DFQATT and CDR2 SNEGSKA (reference sequence). With termini counted, the CDR3 has 13 amino acids. The CDR3 loop is CSARIVDGYTFGS.

The J gene is TRBJ2-7, the V gene TRBV5-1, with a possible D match to TRBD1 (6 bases). The CDR3 is 13 amino acids. Trimming stripped 1 base from V and 6 bases from J, with 11 bases between. Looked up from germline, CDR1 is SGHRS and CDR2 is YFSETQ. CDR3: CASSLSGAAEQYF. CDR3 sequence (DNA): TGCGCCAGCAGCTTGTCAGGGGCAGCCGAGCAGTACTTC.

The chain employs TRBV10-3 and TRBJ1-6; a weak D match, TRBD1 (5 bases). Looked up from germline, CDR1 is ENHRY and CDR2 is SYGVKD. The V and J ends lost 8 bases and 13 bases respectively, with 15 bases between them. CDR3 length: 12 residues. As DNA, the CDR3 is TGTGCCATCCCCTCCCAGGGATCCCCCCTCCACTTT. Translation: CAIPSQGSPLHF.

The V call is TRBV9, the J call TRBJ1-3, with D possibly matching TRBD1 (5 bases). Trimming cost V 0 bases and J 3 bases, with 13 bases left between them. In germline, CDR1 is SGDLS, CDR2 YYNGEE. The CDR3 is 16 amino acids. The CDR3 region is CASSVAGSLNGNTIYF. In DNA form, the CDR3 reads TGTGCCAGCAGCGTAGCAGGGTCCCTAAATGGAAACACCATATATTTT.

This clonotype was seen only a few times. J is TRBJ2-6 and V is TRBV6-5; the D is unclear. V was clipped by 4 bases and J by 2 bases, with 9 bases between them. This CDR3 spans 15 amino acids. Per the germline V gene, CDR1 is MNHEY and CDR2 is SVGAGI. In nucleotides, the CDR3 is TGTGCCAGCAGTTGGAGTTTTACTGGGGCCAACGTCCTGACTTTC. It specifies CASSWSFTGANVLTF.

This clonotype was picked up a small number of times. The chain couples TRBV12-3 or TRBV12-4 to TRBJ2-5, with D possibly TRBD2 on 6 matching bases. V was clipped by 4 bases and J by 4 bases, with 16 bases between them. The CDR3 extends over 15 amino acids. CDR3 DNA: TGTGCCAGCAGTTCTAACAGGATGGGGGGAGAGACCCAGTACTTC. Translation gives CASSSNRMGGETQYF.

V usage is TRBV11-1 and J usage is TRBJ1-1; D is undetermined. The V and J ends lost 5 bases and 1 base respectively, with 14 bases between them. This CDR3 has 15 amino acids. Germline lookup yields CDR1 SGHAT and CDR2 FQDESV (reference sequence). The CDR3 loop is CASSVDKAENTEAFF. CDR3 in DNA: TGTGCCAGCAGCGTTGACAAAGCAGAGAACACTGAAGCTTTCTTT. The full variable domain, rest sourced from reference TRBV11-1 and TRBJ1-1, is EAEVAQSPRYKITEKSQAVAFWCDPISGHATLYWYRQILGQGPELLVQFQDESVVDDSQLPKDRFSAERLKGVDSTLKIQPAELGDSAMYLCASSVDKAENTEAFFGQGTRLTVV.

This clonotype has a handful of counts. The V call is TRBV6-5, the J call TRBJ2-5, with 10 bases lining up with TRBD1. CDR1 and CDR2 (germline): MNHEY, SVGAGI. V shed 5 bases, J shed 4 bases, and the junction held 7 bases outside the gene matches. The CDR3 runs 15 residues. The CDR3 sequence: CASSHRDRGRETQYF. The CDR3 DNA is TGTGCCAGCAGTCACCGGGACAGGGGAAGAGAGACCCAGTACTTC.

This clonotype turned up a few times. V is TRBV24-1 and J is TRBJ2-7, with 9 bases matching TRBD1. Germline CDR1 and CDR2: KGHDR and SFDVKD. The CDR3 length is 14 residues. The V segment lost 1 base and the J segment 7 bases; nucleotides outside the gene matches: 4. CDR3 region: CATSDFDGTGEQYF. DNA of the CDR3: TGTGCCACCAGTGATTTTGATGGGACAGGGGAGCAGTACTTC.

On this clonotype: One base away lies a much larger clone, so this may be a sequencing read error. The chain links TRBV12-3 or TRBV12-4 to TRBJ2-5; 12 positions match TRBD1. This CDR3 has 16 residues. The CDR3 coding sequence is TGTGCCAGCAGCCCACCCCGGGACAGGGGGCTAGAGACCAAGTACTTC. Translation: CASSPPRDRGLETKYF.

This clonotype was seen repeatedly, ten times or more. This chain connects TRBV19 to TRBJ1-5; D uncertain. The CDR3 totals 11 residues. The germline V and J ends were trimmed by 7 bases and 7 bases, with 8 bases remaining between them. Per germline, CDR1 LNHDA and CDR2 SQIVND (reference sequence). The CDR3 DNA follows: TGTGCCAGTACCCCCGGACAGCCCCAGCATTTT. It specifies CASTPGQPQHF. The whole variable domain, remainder taken from reference TRBV19 and TRBJ1-5, is DGGITQSPKYLFRKEGQNVTLSCEQNLNHDAMYWYRQDPGQGLRLIYYSQIVNDFQKGDIAEGYSVSREKKESFPLTVTSAQKNPTAFYLCASTPGQPQHFGDGTRLSIL.

CDR3 loop: CASSLNRQSFNYGYTF. The DNA of the CDR3 is TGTGCCAGCAGCTTAAACAGACAGTCATTTAACTATGGCTACACCTTC. The rearrangement uses TRBV11-2 and TRBJ1-2, with D possibly matching TRBD1 (5 bases). The CDR3 covers 16 residues. CDR1 SGHAT and CDR2 FQNNGV come from the germline V gene. Between the trimmed V and J ends, which lost 2 bases and 1 base, there was a span of 14 bases.

In the case of this clonotype: One end of the junction does not line up with germline, which may come from a read error. The genes are TRBV5-1 and TRBJ1-1; D uncertain. This CDR3 comprises 16 residues. Germline V gene data show CDR1 as SGHRS and CDR2 as YFSETQ. The CDR3 reads CASNLAPADLNTEAFF. The DNA for the CDR3 is TGCGCCAGCAACTTGGCCCCGGCAGACTTGAACACTGAAGCTTTCTTT.